Detailed here is one T cell receptor (beta chain). With 4 bases removed from V and 3 bases from J, the gap between germline ends came to 15 bases. The CDR3 is made up of 15 amino acids. Germline-derived CDR1 and CDR2 are LGHDT and YNNKEL (reference sequence). These data originate in a study of T cell responses to AZD1222 COVID-19 vaccine. The repertoire was sequenced with immunoSEQ multiplex PCR; TCRdb's copy has only in-frame clones and lacks some. The repertoire has 180,000 or so clones, around 92% of them found once; the top ten carry 1% to 1.5%. The specimen was peripheral blood, collected 28 days after the second AZD1222 dose. This receptor was taken from an adult who received the AZD1222 COVID-19 vaccine. The rearrangement joins TRBV3-1 (or the pseudogene TRBV3-2) to TRBJ1-1; the D gene is possibly TRBD1 (5 bases). CDR3 residues: CASSPQGGVDTEAFF. CDR3 sequence (DNA): TGTGCCAGCAGCCCTCAGGGAGGGGTGGACACTGAAGCTTTCTTT.